This T cell receptor (beta chain) was recovered during a study of blood T cell repertoires in COVID-19. Overall study: Material from acute and convalescent COVID-19 was sourced from the United States, Italy and Spain.

In the original processing: Cell counts per sample came from amplifying reference gene primers. Generated by immunoSEQ multiplex PCR, the TCRdb table keeps only in-frame clones and is missing some. V, J and clone size derive from that table, while D and trimming were established from the DNA sequence. The sample includes roughly 160,000 clones, about four fifths of them seen just once. Only a few counts were recorded for this clone. The sequence derives from a woman of 80 years or more with acute or convalescent COVID-19. The sequenced material came from peripheral blood.

The CDR3 protein is CASSLRVGGAGTLTYEQYF. CDR3 nucleotide sequence: TGTGCCAGCAGTCTGAGGGTCGGTGGGGCGGGGACTCTAACCTACGAGCAGTACTTC. The chain carries TRBV27 and TRBJ2-7, with D possibly being TRBD2 (6 bases). The CDR3 totals 19 residues. The V gene lost 5 bases and the J gene lost 2 bases, with 28 bases spanning the gap. The germline V gene has CDR1 MNHEY and CDR2 SMNVEV (reference sequence).